The clone carrying this TCR beta chain was seen a handful of times. Its target is unknown. This CDR3 has 16 residues. V shed 3 bases and J shed 0 bases, with 15 bases lying between them. In germline, CDR1 is SGHNT, CDR2 YYREEE (reference sequence). Amplified TCR beta CDR3 regions came from RNA transcripts. The primer set for the first-round RT-PCR of the TCR CDR3 was HTBI. Using its own MiXCR run on the multiplex PCR reads, TCRdb lists one record per CDR3 protein. In the table there are 800,000 or so distinct CDR3 sequences, about two fifths of which are singletons. The data derive from a study of T cells in Graves' hyperthyroidism and ophthalmopathy. Study-level information: Peripheral blood was taken when the disease was first diagnosed, before any treatment began. Study-wide points: Stable hyperthyroidism was told apart from ophthalmopathy by a model built on 13 V-J features.

Researchers barred patients who had uncontrolled infection, other autoimmune disease, pregnancy or lactation. A roughly 9.1 ml volume of fresh peripheral blood provided the PBMCs. The sequencing input was blood. The receptor was derived from a young man with Graves' hyperthyroidism. The chain combines TRBV5-4 with TRBJ1-1, with D tentatively TRBD1 (5 bases). This CDR3 reads CASSSGGGSMNTEAFF. The CDR3 DNA follows: TGTGCCAGCAGCTCCGGTGGGGGGTCCATGAACACTGAAGCTTTCTTT.